Each of the 5 T cell receptor beta chains below was sequenced from the same sample in a study of T-cell reconstitution after alpha-beta-depleted transplantation in children. For TCRbeta, the library was prepared with unique molecular identifiers. MiXCR, run by TCRdb on the PCR reads, gives a single entry per CDR3 protein. The table lists some 840,000 distinct CDR3 sequences, about 15% of them singletons. The starting material was PBMCs, mostly from graft donor cells, obtained 360 days after TCRalphabeta/CD19-depleted stem cell transplant. All receptors derive from a male patient younger than 18 who had a stem cell transplant for acute lymphoblastic leukemia, so the T cells may come from the graft donor.

The genes are TRBV3-1 and TRBJ2-3; a possible D gene is TRBD2 (6 bases). The germline CDR1 and CDR2 sequences are LGHDT and YNNKEL (reference sequence). Trimming shortened V by 0 bases and J by 5 bases, and 21 bases separated the two germline ends. This CDR3 has 18 amino acids. The CDR3: CASSQEGVYGSQGDTQYF. The CDR3 nucleotides are TGTGCCAGCAGCCAAGAAGGAGTGTACGGGAGCCAAGGAGATACGCAGTATTTT.

The chain carries TRBV6-5 and TRBJ2-7; D not resolved. Trimming shortened V by 2 bases and J by 0 bases, and 17 bases separated the two germline ends. The germline V gene encodes CDR1 MNHEY and CDR2 SVGAGI. This CDR3 is 17 amino acids long. In DNA, the CDR3 is TGTGCCAGCAGTTACACCCTTGTCTGGGGTGACTCCTACGAGCAGTACTTC. Its protein product is CASSYTLVWGDSYEQYF.

This clonotype was recorded a few times. The chain has TRBV6-1 and TRBJ2-3, with D maybe TRBD2 (6 bases). The V gene's germline CDR1 is MNHNS and CDR2 SASEGT. V lost 8 bases and J 0 bases, leaving 12 bases between the germline ends. The length of the CDR3 is 14 residues. The CDR3: CASCQRASTDTQYF. The CDR3, as DNA: TGTGCCAGCTGCCAGCGGGCTAGCACAGATACGCAGTATTTT.

This clonotype appeared a few times. This chain links TRBV6-5 with TRBJ2-7; D uncertain. V shed 2 bases and J shed 4 bases, with 15 bases lying between them. CDR3 length: 15 amino acids. From germline, CDR1 is MNHEY and CDR2 SVGAGI. The CDR3 reads CASSYDPLLTYEQYF. CDR3 in DNA: TGTGCCAGCAGTTACGACCCTCTCTTGACATACGAGCAGTACTTC.

This CDR3 is CSARVLLYSTDTQYF. CDR3 nucleotides: TGCAGTGCTAGAGTCCTATTATATAGCACAGATACGCAGTATTTT. The V gene is TRBV20-1, the J gene TRBJ2-3; D not certain. The CDR3 length is 15 residues. Trimming stripped 1 base from V and 0 bases from J, with 11 bases between. Germline V gene lookup returns CDR1 DFQATT and CDR2 SNEGSKA (reference sequence).